The entry that follows covers one TCR beta chain sequence. The antigen it recognizes is unknown. Base-call qualities are not available, and no considerably larger clone is one nucleotide away. The library was made by the immunoSEQ multiplex PCR assay. A mixture of 60 forward primers for TCR Vbeta segments and 13 reverse primers for TCR Jbeta segments was used in the multiplex PCR. Amplification of the CDR3 region of rearranged TCR beta genes was performed with a multiplex PCR assay on genomic DNA. The Illumina HiSeq System was used to sequence the amplified TCR beta libraries as 87-base-pair reads. Concerning the study's data processing: A later analysis counted tens of millions of unique TCR beta chains across the 690 or so repertoires, and around 12 million of these chains were shared by at least two donors. Raw reads were error-corrected and collapsed into unique sequences with a nearest-neighbor algorithm that merged closely related sequences to remove PCR and sequencing errors. To assign V, D and J gene segments, CDR3 sequences were aligned to IMGT reference sequences. For a sequence to be retained, a match of at least six nucleotides was required to both a V gene segment and a J gene segment. A rearrangement was called productive if the CDR3 had no stop codons and remained in frame with V and J, and every other rearrangement was called non-productive. CDR3 was defined by IMGT convention, running from the second conserved V-encoded cysteine to the conserved J-encoded phenylalanine. The earlier analysis of 500 to 650 of the donors excluded any sequence lacking an unambiguous match to a single V gene segment. An earlier analysis of a few hundred of the donors called V segments functional above 56.7% productive rearrangements and segregating when the between-donor standard deviation exceeded 5%. A statistical classification framework was built to diagnose cytomegalovirus status from the catalog of TCR beta chain sequences. In a later analysis, V and J genes were assigned by comparing TCR nucleotide sequences against IMGT/GENE-DB human TR gene sequences. Using the TCRdist pipeline, a later analysis assigned CDR3 sequences along with most-parsimonious VDJ recombination scenarios. In a later analysis, each TCR beta chain was defined by its CDR3 amino acid sequence together with its V-gene family, and reads without a unique V-gene family were excluded. A later analysis removed several hundred highly shared, low-generation-probability nucleotide sequences to deal with suspected cross-contamination and a sequencing artifact. A later analysis calculated a clonal expansion index for each public chain from normalized within-repertoire ranks of inferred template counts. In a later analysis, generation probabilities were computed with a VDJ recombination model fitted to out-of-frame rearrangements, and the resulting probabilities were checked against IGoR. In a later analysis, hypergeometric tests were used to score TCR-TCR, TCR-HLA and TCR-CMV co-occurrence, with a repertoire-size bias correction applied to TCR pairs. In a later analysis, false discovery rates were estimated by permuting HLA or CMV assignments 20 times. In a later analysis, co-occurring TCRs were grouped with DBSCAN, and TCRdist sequence similarity was added when clustering was performed within HLA-allele-positive subsets. Repertoires with fewer than 30,000 or more than 120,000 public chains, plus five repertoires with anomalous nucleotide sharing, were excluded from co-occurrence clustering. TCRdb obtained this table from immuneACCESS and retained in-frame rearrangements with V and J assigned. These tables miss some clones; where compared with another copy, unresolved V genes account for less than half of the shortfall, and the remainder is unexplained. V and J calls and clone size follow that table, whereas D and trimming were derived from the DNA. Present in this sample are some 130,000 clones, over 50% of which were seen just once. The top ten constitute around 1.6% of the sample.

The record originates from a study of cytomegalovirus exposure and HLA in healthy donors (dated by TCRdb to the late 2010s). Broadly, across the study: According to an earlier analysis of several hundred of the donors, 150 million to 200 million T cells yielded 95 million to 140 million unique TCR beta sequences and around 300 Gb of sequence data. Genome-wide SNP genotypes for about three fifths of the roughly 700 donors were used in a later genetic analysis, which treated that subset as a discovery cohort. In the later analysis, no new phenotypic data were used to find candidate immune exposures; instead, reliance was placed on TCR beta sequences and their occurrence across donors. The study profiled the T cell repertoires of hundreds of subjects by immunosequencing and related them to cytomegalovirus serostatus. The aim of the study was to test whether cataloging public T cell receptors could identify signatures of past pathogen exposure. HLA typing included class I and class II loci at four-digit resolution. Donor age, sex, ethnicity and CMV serostatus were compiled together with the repertoire data. An early release that covered some 640 HLA-typed donors contained around 300 gigabases of sequencing data and tens of millions of unique TCR sequences. An earlier analysis of 500 to 650 of the donors applied high-throughput TCR beta sequencing to assess whether each TCR beta V gene segment acted as functional or pseudogenic. Five DR-DQ haplotypes were handled as single units for association and clustering, since linkage in the cohort was strong. Besides the first cohort of 550 to 750 subjects, a separate validation cohort made up of 120 or so different subjects was used. Of the roughly 390 genotyped donors, 65% to 90% fell in the genetic ancestry cluster associated with self-reported Caucasian donors. All discovery cohort repertoires had been generated using a single sequencing platform. To study patterns of TCR occurrence, a later analysis re-analyzed previously published TCR beta repertoires from hundreds of donors and added high-resolution HLA genotyping. To predict cytomegalovirus infection status, the study combined high-throughput TCR immunosequencing, statistical association of individual TCRs with disease status, and machine learning. Across some 400 genotyped donors of the cohort, an average of roughly 230,000 unique TCR beta nucleotide sequences per donor were sequenced, and approximately 19% of those sequences were non-productive. The number of donors typed differed by locus, with roughly 629-640 for A, B, C, DRB1 and DQB1, around 560 for DQA1, over 600 for DPA1, and some 440 for DPB1. Study-wide findings and limitations: The study listed 164 TCR beta chains as associated with cytomegalovirus. In a later analysis, 16,951 TCR beta sequences were associated with specific HLA alleles at a false discovery rate of 0.05. A cluster of highly shared sequence variants was judged likely to be a technical artifact of the sequencing pipeline. In vitro tests confirmed that three of the cytomegalovirus-associated TCR beta chains recognize cytomegalovirus antigens. Most TCR sequences were seen in very few donors, while some public TCRs were found in many individuals. Strong co-occurrence of HLA alleles, especially DR and DQ, made assigning TCR associations to individual alleles difficult. Because counts were too low, seventeen rarely observed V segments, including chromosome 9 orphons, were excluded from the earlier analysis of 587 of the donors. In a later analysis, several top co-occurrence clusters were reported to appear linked to parvovirus B19, influenza, CMV and Epstein-Barr virus. Roughly uniform sequencing depth across donors was assumed in presence/absence analyses, although this assumption may not hold. HLA typing was unavailable for some donors at each locus, so association tests used only the typed subset. A later genetic analysis reported fewer N-insertions in productive TCRs among donors in an Asian-associated ancestry cluster than the roughly 620-donor mean. A further reported finding was that TCR beta sequences accurately predicted the HLA-A and HLA-B alleles for most subjects in the first cohort. In a later analysis, HLA-associated TCR beta chains were found to be more clonally expanded and to have lower generation probabilities than equally common non-associated chains. Correlated functional status among segregating V segments might be attributable to linkage disequilibrium, but an unknown experimental factor could not be ruled out. In a later analysis, most CMV-associated TCR beta chains were found to appear HLA-restricted, with HLA associations seemingly driven largely by CMV exposure. Broadly in line with IMGT annotations, most TCR beta V segments showed up in productive rearrangements about 90% or about 30% of the time in an earlier analysis of several hundred of the donors. A later genetic analysis associated a missense DCLRE1C variant with V-gene and J-gene trimming of TCR beta chains, and an independent cohort replicated the association. The classifier was reported to diagnose cytomegalovirus status with high specificity and sensitivity in both the original and validation cohorts. This cohort had only TCR beta chains sequenced, and the lack of alpha or paired-chain data limited which features could be detected. According to the authors, the approach could potentially be generalized to other disease states and immunological phenotypes. According to a later analysis, TCR association rates differed among HLA loci, with DRB1 alleles showing the most associated TCRs and HLA-C alleles showing the fewest. For the cohort, immune exposure information was limited to CMV serostatus. Because the 87-base-pair reads could not distinguish some IMGT-functional V segments, including TRBV6-2 and TRBV6-3, those segments were excluded.

Taken from cysteine to phenylalanine, the CDR3 has 13 residues. Of all the DNA, just the CDR3 is kept, 39 bases in frame from base 1. V is pared back by 7 bases and J by 7 bases, with 11 bases lying between the germline termini. According to the germline V gene, CDR1 reads SGHVS and CDR2 reads FQNEAQ. The cohort comprised some 730 healthy bone marrow donors. At the time of sampling, all cohort members were nominally healthy, though unrecorded immune exposures were likely present. Of the 710 or so cohort members, around 290 had a positive CMV serostatus and 352 had a negative one, while no CMV serostatus was recorded for the donor. Each donor provided a peripheral blood sample, and peripheral blood mononuclear cells were used for TCR beta sequencing. The Qiagen DNeasy Blood Extraction Kit was used to extract genomic DNA from the blood cell samples.

The V gene is TRBV7-8 and the J gene is TRBJ1-6; TRBD1 is perhaps the D gene, given 6 matching bases. This clonotype was obtained from a human donor in good health. Sequenced input: PBMCs. For the CDR3, the sequence is CASTGHPNSPLHF. The DNA sequence reads TGTGCCAGCACGGGACACCCAAATTCACCCCTCCACTTT.